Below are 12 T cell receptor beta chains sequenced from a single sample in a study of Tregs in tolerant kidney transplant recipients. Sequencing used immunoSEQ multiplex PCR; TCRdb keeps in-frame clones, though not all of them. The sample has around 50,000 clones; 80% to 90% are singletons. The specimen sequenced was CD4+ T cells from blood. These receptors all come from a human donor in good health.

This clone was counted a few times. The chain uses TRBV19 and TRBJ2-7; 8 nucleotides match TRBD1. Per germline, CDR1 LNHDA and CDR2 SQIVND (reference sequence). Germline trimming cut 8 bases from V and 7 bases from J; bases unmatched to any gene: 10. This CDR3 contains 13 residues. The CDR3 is CASVGQGASEQYF. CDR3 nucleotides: TGTGCCAGTGTTGGGCAGGGGGCGTCAGAGCAGTACTTC.

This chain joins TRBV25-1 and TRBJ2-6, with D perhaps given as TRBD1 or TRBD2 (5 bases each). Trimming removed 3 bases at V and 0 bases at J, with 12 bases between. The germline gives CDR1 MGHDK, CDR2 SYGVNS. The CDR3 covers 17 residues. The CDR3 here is CASSDSGTFSGANVLTF. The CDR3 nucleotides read TGTGCCAGCAGTGATTCCGGGACCTTCTCTGGGGCCAACGTCCTGACTTTC. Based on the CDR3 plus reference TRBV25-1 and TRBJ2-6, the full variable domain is EADIYQTPRYLVIGTGKKITLECSQTMGHDKMYWYQQDPGMELHLIHYSYGVNSTEKGDLSSESTVSRIRTEHFPLTLESARPSHTSQYLCASSDSGTFSGANVLTFGAGSRLTVL.

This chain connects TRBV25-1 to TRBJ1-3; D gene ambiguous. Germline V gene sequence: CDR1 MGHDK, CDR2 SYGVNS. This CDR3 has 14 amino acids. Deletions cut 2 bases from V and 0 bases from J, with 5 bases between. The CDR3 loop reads CASSEESSGNTIYF. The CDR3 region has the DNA TGTGCCAGCAGTGAAGAGAGCTCTGGAAACACCATATATTTT.

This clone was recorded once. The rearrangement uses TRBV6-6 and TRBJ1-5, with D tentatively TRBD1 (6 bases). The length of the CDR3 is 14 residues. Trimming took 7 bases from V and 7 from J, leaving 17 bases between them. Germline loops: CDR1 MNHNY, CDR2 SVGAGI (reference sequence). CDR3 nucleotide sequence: TGTGCCAGCACCGACAGGTCAGCCTTGCAGCCCCAGCATTTT. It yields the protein CASTDRSALQPQHF.

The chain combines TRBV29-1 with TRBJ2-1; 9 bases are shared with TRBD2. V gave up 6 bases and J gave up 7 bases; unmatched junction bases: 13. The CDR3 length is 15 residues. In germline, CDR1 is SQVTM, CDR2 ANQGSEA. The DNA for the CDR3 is TGCAGCGTACATGGGGCAGCGGGAGGCCGGAATGAGCAGTTCTTC. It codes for CSVHGAAGGRNEQFF.

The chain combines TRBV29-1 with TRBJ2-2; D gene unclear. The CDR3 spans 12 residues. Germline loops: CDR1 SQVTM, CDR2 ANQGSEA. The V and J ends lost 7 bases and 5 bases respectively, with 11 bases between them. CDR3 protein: CSDNSLTGELFF. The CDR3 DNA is TGCAGCGACAACAGCCTTACCGGGGAGCTGTTTTTT.

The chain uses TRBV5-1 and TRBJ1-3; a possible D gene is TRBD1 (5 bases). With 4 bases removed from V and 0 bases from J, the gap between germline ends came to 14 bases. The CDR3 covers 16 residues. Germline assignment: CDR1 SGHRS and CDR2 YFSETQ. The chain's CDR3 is CASSIGGVSSGNTIYF. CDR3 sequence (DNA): TGCGCCAGCAGCATTGGGGGGGTTTCCTCTGGAAACACCATATATTTT. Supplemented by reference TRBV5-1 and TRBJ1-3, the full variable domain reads KAGVTQTPRYLIKTRGQQVTLSCSPISGHRSVSWYQQTPGQGLQFLFEYFSETQRNKGNFPGRFSGRQFSNSRSEMNVSTLELGDSALYLCASSIGGVSSGNTIYFGEGSWLTVV.

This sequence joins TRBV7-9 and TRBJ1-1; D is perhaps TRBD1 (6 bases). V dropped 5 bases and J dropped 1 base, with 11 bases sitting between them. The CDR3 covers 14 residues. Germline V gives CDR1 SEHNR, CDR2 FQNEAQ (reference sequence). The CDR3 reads CASSRGQRNTEAFF. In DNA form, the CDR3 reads TGTGCCAGCAGCCGCGGACAGAGGAACACTGAAGCTTTCTTT. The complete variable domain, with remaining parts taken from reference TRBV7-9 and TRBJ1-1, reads DTGVSQNPRHKITKRGQNVTFRCDPISEHNRLYWYRQTLGQGPEFLTYFQNEAQLEKSRLLSDRFSAERPKGSFSTLEIQRTEQGDSAMYLCASSRGQRNTEAFFGQGTRLTVV.

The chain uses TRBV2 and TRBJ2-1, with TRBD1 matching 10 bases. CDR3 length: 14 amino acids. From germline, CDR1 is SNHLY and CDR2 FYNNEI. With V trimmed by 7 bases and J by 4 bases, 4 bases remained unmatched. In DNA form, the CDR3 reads TGTGCCAGCAAGGACAGGGGGTTTTACAATGAGCAGTTCTTC. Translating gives CASKDRGFYNEQFF.

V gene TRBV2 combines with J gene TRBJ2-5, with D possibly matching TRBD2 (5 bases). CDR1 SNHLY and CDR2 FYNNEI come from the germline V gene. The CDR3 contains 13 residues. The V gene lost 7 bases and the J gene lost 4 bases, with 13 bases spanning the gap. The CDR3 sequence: CASNLLVGETQYF. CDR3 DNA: TGTGCCAGCAACTTACTAGTGGGAGAGACCCAGTACTTC.

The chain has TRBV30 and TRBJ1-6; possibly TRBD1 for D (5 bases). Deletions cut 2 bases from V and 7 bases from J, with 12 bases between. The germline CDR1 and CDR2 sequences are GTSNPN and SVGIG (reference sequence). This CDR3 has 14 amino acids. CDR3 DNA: TGTGCCTGGAGTTTCGACAGTGGGAATTCACCCCTCCACTTT. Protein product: CAWSFDSGNSPLHF.

CDR3 residues: CASSLVGQGSYTF. Written as DNA, the CDR3 is TGTGCCAGCAGCTTAGTGGGACAGGGGAGCTACACCTTC. This chain uses TRBV7-9 with TRBJ1-2, with 10 bases identical to TRBD1. Germline-derived CDR1 and CDR2 are SEHNR and FQNEAQ (reference sequence). The junction had 2 bases not matched to a gene; V was cut back by 1 base and J by 9 bases. This CDR3 has 13 amino acids.